The 14 T cell receptor beta chains below were found in one sample sequenced in a study of tumor and adjacent non-tumor tissue in lung cancer. The library came from three nested PCR rounds adapted from ARM-PCR protocols. TCRdb passed the multiplex PCR reads through MiXCR, listing each CDR3 protein once. This table has under 95,000 distinct CDR3 sequences, roughly 70% appearing once. RNA was extracted from bulk tissue without any cell sorting. Input material: lung tumor tissue. These receptors all stem from a man between 60 and 70 years old with non-small cell lung cancer.

Concerning this clonotype: A much bigger clone sits one base away, suggesting this may be a read error. The chain combines TRBV20-1 with TRBJ2-1; D is unresolved. The CDR3 contains 11 residues. The V end lost 1 base, the J end lost 6 bases, and 4 bases lay between the germline ends. The germline V gene has CDR1 DFQATT and CDR2 SNEGSKA (reference sequence). CDR3 bases: TGCAGTGCTAGAGGCTGCAATGAGCAGTTCTTC. Its protein is CSARGCNEQFF.

This clonotype has a count of ten or more. The chain links TRBV6-1 to TRBJ1-2; D not certain. V shed 5 bases and J shed 7 bases, with 17 bases lying between them. CDR3 length equals 14 residues. CDR1 and CDR2 from the germline V gene are MNHNS and SASEGT. CDR3 in amino acids: CASSPLPYGTGYTF. CDR3 DNA: TGTGCCAGCAGTCCACTGCCCTACGGAACTGGCTACACCTTC.

Details on this clonotype: One end of the junction fails to match germline, which may point to a read error. The chain carries TRBV12-3 or TRBV12-4 and TRBJ1-5, with TRBD1 identical over 10 bases. The CDR3 is 19 amino acids. The CDR3 protein is CASSNRDRGFPRTNQPQHF. Here the CDR3 DNA reads TGTGCCAGCAGTAACCGGGACAGGGGTTTCCCTCGAACGAATCAGCCCCAACATTTT.

The J gene is TRBJ2-2, the V gene TRBV7-6; 8 nucleotides match TRBD1. V lost 0 bases to trimming and J lost 1 base; unmatched junction nucleotides: 1. The CDR3 extends over 16 amino acids. Germline CDR1 and CDR2: SGHVS and FNYEAQ. The CDR3 sequence: CASSLAGTGNTGELFF. CDR3 nucleotide sequence: TGTGCCAGCAGCTTAGCCGGGACAGGGAACACCGGGGAGCTGTTTTTT.

Regarding this clonotype: It may be a read error: a sequence one base away is much more abundant. J is TRBJ2-2 and V is TRBV13; 7 bases agree with TRBD1. Germline V CDR1 and CDR2: PRHDT, FYEKMQ (reference sequence). CDR3 length: 17 amino acids. The CDR3 is CASRPDRAFANTEELFF. DNA of the CDR3: TGTGCCAGCAGACCTGACAGGGCCTTTGCGAACACCGAGGAGCTGTTTTTT.

V gene TRBV6-6 combines with J gene TRBJ2-7; perhaps TRBD1 as D (6 bases). Trimming cost V 10 bases and J 9 bases, with 22 bases left between them. The CDR3 consists of 13 residues. Germline V gives CDR1 MNHNY, CDR2 SVGAGI (reference sequence). Here the CDR3 reads CATGPRQACGQYF. The CDR3 DNA sequence: TGTGCCACCGGTCCTAGACAGGCGTGCGGGCAGTACTTC.

There are a few counts of this clonotype. A junction end diverges from the germline sequence, so it may reflect a read error. The CDR3, as DNA: TGTGTCAGCAGCGCTGGACAGTTTTCATCCCTCCACTTT. The encoded protein is CVSSAGQFSSLHF. The chain employs TRBV11-3 and TRBJ1-6; D is possibly TRBD1 (6 bases). This CDR3 contains 13 residues. Germline loops: CDR1 SGHNT, CDR2 YENEEA.

On this clonotype itself: One junction end does not reproduce the germline sequence, and a read error may be involved. The chain employs TRBV20-1 and TRBJ1-1; D gene ambiguous. Germline values: CDR1 DFQATT, CDR2 SNEGSKA (reference sequence). The CDR3 has 13 residues. CDR3 sequence reads: CSASPRLNTEALF. Written as DNA, the CDR3 is TGCAGTGCTAGCCCGAGGTTGAACACTGAAGCTCTCTTT.

The chain combines TRBV7-9 with TRBJ2-5; possibly TRBD2 for D (5 bases). Germline CDR1 and CDR2: SEHNR and FQNEAQ (reference sequence). The CDR3 runs 13 residues. V shed 5 bases and J shed 4 bases, with 11 bases lying between them. CDR3 DNA sequence: TGTGCCAGCAGCATTAGCGTACGAGAGACCCAGTACTTC. It yields the protein CASSISVRETQYF. Variable domain in full (rest from reference TRBV7-9 and TRBJ2-5): DTGVSQNPRHKITKRGQNVTFRCDPISEHNRLYWYRQTLGQGPEFLTYFQNEAQLEKSRLLSDRFSAERPKGSFSTLEIQRTEQGDSAMYLCASSISVRETQYFGPGTRLLVL.

As for this clonotype: Its ends do not fully match the called genes, so a read error is possible. The V call is TRBV12-3 or TRBV12-4, the J call TRBJ1-1, with TRBD1 matching over 11 bases. This CDR3 comprises 14 residues. The CDR3 loop is CASKDRGRYTEAFF. The CDR3 nucleotides read TGTGCTAGCAAGGACAGGGGGCGCTACACTGAAGCTTTCTTT.

This chain joins TRBV6-1 and TRBJ1-1, with TRBD1 matching over 8 bases. CDR3 length: 14 amino acids. V trimming: 4 bases; J trimming: 4 bases; junction bases outside the gene matches: 5. Germline V gene lookup returns CDR1 MNHNS and CDR2 SASEGT. CDR3: CASSGTGRRTEAFF. CDR3 nucleotides: TGTGCCAGCAGTGGGACAGGGCGTCGCACTGAAGCTTTCTTT.

Concerning this clonotype itself: This may be a read error: a much more frequent sequence differs by one nucleotide. The V and J genes are TRBV6-5 and TRBJ1-1; TRBD1 agrees at 7 bases. This CDR3 comprises 15 residues. Germline assignment: CDR1 MNHEY and CDR2 SVGAGI. This chain's CDR3 is CASTRTGNMNTGAFF. CDR3 DNA: TGTGCCAGCACCCGGACAGGTAACATGAACACTGGAGCTTTCTTT.

The rearrangement uses TRBV14 and TRBJ2-5, with D perhaps matching TRBD1 or TRBD2 (5 bases each). CDR3 length: 17 amino acids. From germline, CDR1 is SGHDN and CDR2 FVKESK. V gave up 0 bases and J gave up 4 bases, with 18 bases separating them. The CDR3 sequence: CASSQEKGRALGETQYF. DNA of the CDR3: TGTGCCAGCAGCCAAGAAAAGGGACGTGCATTGGGAGAGACCCAGTACTTC.

On this clonotype: The missing conserved phenylalanine or tryptophan at the end of this CDR3 makes a read error likely. V and J are TRBV5-1 and TRBJ2-1; TRBD2 is a possible D gene (5 bases). Trimming took off 0 bases at V and 10 bases at J, with 14 bases between the two ends. CDR1 SGHRS and CDR2 YFSETQ come from the germline V gene. This CDR3 has 14 residues. For the CDR3, the DNA is TGCGCCAGCAGCTTGGACTGGGGTACGGGGGAGCAGTTCATC. Protein sequence: CASSLDWGTGEQFI.